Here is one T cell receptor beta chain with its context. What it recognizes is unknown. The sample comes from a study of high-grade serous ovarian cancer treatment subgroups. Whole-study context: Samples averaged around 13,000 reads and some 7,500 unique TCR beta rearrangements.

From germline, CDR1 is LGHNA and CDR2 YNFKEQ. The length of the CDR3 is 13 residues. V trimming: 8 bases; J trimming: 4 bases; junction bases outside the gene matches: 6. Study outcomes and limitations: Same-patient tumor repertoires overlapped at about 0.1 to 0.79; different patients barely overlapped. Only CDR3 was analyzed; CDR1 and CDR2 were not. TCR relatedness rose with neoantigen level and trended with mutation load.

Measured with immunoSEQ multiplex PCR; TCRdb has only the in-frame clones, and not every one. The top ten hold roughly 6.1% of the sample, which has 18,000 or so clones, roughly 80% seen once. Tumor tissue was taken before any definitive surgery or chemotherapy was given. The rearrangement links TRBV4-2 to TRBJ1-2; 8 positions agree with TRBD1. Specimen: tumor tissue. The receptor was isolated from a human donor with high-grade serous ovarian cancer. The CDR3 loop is CASGTGQGYGYTF. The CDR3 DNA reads TGTGCCAGCGGCACAGGACAGGGCTATGGCTACACCTTC.